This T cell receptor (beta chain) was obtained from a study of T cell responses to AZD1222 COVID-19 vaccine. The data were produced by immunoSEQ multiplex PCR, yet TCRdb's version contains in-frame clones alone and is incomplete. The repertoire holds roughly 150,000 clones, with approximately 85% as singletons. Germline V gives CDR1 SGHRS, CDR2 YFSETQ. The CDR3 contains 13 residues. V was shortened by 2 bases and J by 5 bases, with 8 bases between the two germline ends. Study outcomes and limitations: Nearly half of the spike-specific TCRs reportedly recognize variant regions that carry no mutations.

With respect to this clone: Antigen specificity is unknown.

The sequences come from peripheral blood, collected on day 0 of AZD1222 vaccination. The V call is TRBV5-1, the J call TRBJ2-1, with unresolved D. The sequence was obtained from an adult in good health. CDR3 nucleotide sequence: TGCGCCAGCAGCTTTGGCATAGACAATGAGCAGTTCTTC. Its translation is CASSFGIDNEQFF.